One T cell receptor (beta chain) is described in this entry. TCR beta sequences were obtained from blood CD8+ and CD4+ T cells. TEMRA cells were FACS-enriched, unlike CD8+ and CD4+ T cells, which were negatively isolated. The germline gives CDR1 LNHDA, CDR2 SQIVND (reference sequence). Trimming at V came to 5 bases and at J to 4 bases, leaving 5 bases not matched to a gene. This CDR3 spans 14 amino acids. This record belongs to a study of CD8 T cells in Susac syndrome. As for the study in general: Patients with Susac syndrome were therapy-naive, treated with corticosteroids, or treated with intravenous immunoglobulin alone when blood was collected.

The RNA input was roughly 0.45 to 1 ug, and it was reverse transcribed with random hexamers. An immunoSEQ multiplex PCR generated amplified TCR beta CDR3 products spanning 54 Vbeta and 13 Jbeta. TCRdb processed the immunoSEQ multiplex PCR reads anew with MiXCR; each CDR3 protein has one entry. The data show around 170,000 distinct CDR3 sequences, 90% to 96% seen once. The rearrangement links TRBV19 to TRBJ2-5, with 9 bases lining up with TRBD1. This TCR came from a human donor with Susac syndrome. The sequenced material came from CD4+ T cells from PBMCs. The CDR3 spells CASSAQTGGETQYF. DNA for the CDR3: TGTGCCAGTAGTGCTCAGACAGGGGGAGAGACCCAGTACTTC.